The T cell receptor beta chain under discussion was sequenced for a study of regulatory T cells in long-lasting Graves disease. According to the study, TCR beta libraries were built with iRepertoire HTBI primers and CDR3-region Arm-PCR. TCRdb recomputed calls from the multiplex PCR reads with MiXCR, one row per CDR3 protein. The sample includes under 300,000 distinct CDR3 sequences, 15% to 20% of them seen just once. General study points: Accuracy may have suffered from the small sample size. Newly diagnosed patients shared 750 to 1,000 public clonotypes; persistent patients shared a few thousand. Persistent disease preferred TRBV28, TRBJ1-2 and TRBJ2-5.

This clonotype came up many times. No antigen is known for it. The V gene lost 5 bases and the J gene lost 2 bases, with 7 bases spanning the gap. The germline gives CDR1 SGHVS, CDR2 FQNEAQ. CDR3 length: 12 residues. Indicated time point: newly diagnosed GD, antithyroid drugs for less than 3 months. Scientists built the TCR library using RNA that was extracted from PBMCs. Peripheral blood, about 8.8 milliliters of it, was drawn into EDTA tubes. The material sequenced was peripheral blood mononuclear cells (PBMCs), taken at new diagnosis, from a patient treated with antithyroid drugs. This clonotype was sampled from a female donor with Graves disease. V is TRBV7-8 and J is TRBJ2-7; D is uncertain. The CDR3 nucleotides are TGTGCCAGCAGCGATCGAACCTACGAGCAGTACTTC. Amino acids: CASSDRTYEQYF.